Listed here are 27 T cell receptor beta chains from one sample, sequenced in a study of STAT3 mutations in large granular lymphocyte leukemia. The data were produced by immunoSEQ multiplex PCR, yet TCRdb's version contains in-frame clones alone and is incomplete. The profile shows about 12,000 clones, roughly 85% of them singletons. These TCRs are of unknown antigen specificity. Study outcomes and limitations: Every T-LGLL patient had at least one immunodominant TCRbeta clonotype.

Sequencing was carried out using PBMCs. These receptors were collected from a human donor with T large granular lymphocyte leukemia. Some clones in this sample may be carry-over from other donors' samples.

This clone was seen a handful of times. V gene TRBV9 combines with J gene TRBJ1-1, with D possibly TRBD1 on 5 matching bases. V lost 5 bases, J lost 0 bases, and 17 bases lay in between. Germline V gene lookup returns CDR1 SGDLS and CDR2 YYNGEE. This CDR3 spans 16 amino acids. The CDR3 nucleotides are TGTGCCAGCAGAGATGTGGGGCGCACAATGAACACTGAAGCTTTCTTT. As protein: CASRDVGRTMNTEAFF.

The chain recombines TRBV7-6 with TRBJ2-7, with D tentatively TRBD1 (7 bases). Germline V lookup: CDR1 SGHVS, CDR2 FNYEAQ. CDR3 length equals 14 residues. V was cut by 4 bases and J by 3 bases, with 13 bases left in between. The chain's CDR3 is CASSSAGGSYEQYF. The CDR3 coding sequence is TGTGCCAGCAGCTCTGCAGGGGGGAGCTACGAGCAGTACTTC.

The rearrangement joins TRBV5-1 to TRBJ2-1; TRBD2 is a possible D gene (6 bases). Trimming left V 2 bases short and J 7 bases short, with 10 bases between. CDR1 SGHRS and CDR2 YFSETQ come from the germline V gene. There are 13 residues in the CDR3. CDR3 nucleotides: TGCGCCAGCAGCTTATCAAGCGGGAATGAGCAGTTCTTC. Its translation is CASSLSSGNEQFF.

The V and J genes are TRBV7-9 and TRBJ2-7; 7 bases match TRBD2. The junction had 9 bases not matched to a gene; V was cut back by 5 bases and J by 5 bases. The CDR3 length is 14 residues. Germline CDR1 is SEHNR and CDR2 is FQNEAQ (reference sequence). The CDR3 loop is CASSPAGSWHEQYF. In nucleotides, the CDR3 is TGTGCCAGCAGCCCAGCGGGGTCCTGGCACGAGCAGTACTTC.

V gene TRBV5-1 combines with J gene TRBJ2-5; D ambiguous. Trimming pared 1 base from V and 5 bases from J, leaving 9 bases between. CDR1 is SGHRS, CDR2 YFSETQ, per germline. The CDR3 runs to 13 residues. The CDR3 spells CASSLSRVETQYF. CDR3 coding DNA: TGCGCCAGCAGCTTGAGCCGTGTGGAGACCCAGTACTTC.

V usage is TRBV25-1 and J usage is TRBJ1-1; D perhaps matches TRBD1 (5 bases). Per the germline V gene, CDR1 is MGHDK and CDR2 is SYGVNS. This CDR3 region has 15 residues. With 0 bases removed from V and 5 bases from J, the gap between germline ends came to 13 bases. The CDR3 nucleotides are TGTGCCAGCAGTGAATATAACCGGGGGAAGACTGAAGCTTTCTTT. Its translation: CASSEYNRGKTEAFF.

The rearrangement joins TRBV18 to TRBJ1-2; the match to TRBD1 covers 8 bases. The CDR3 consists of 14 residues. Germline V gene sequence: CDR1 KGHSH, CDR2 LQKENI. The junction had 5 bases not matched to a gene; V was cut back by 2 bases and J by 6 bases. The CDR3 sequence is CASSPTTGEDGYTF. In DNA form, the CDR3 reads TGTGCCAGCTCACCAACGACAGGGGAGGATGGCTACACCTTC.

The CDR3 reads CASSLGPLVAGYEQYF. The CDR3 coding sequence is TGTGCCAGCAGCTTGGGGCCGTTGGTAGCGGGGTACGAGCAGTACTTC. V gene TRBV5-4 combines with J gene TRBJ2-7; 8 nucleotides agree with TRBD2. The length of the CDR3 is 16 residues. After removal of 0 bases from V and 4 bases from J, the junction contained 9 bases not matched to a gene. Germline loops: CDR1 SGHNT, CDR2 YYREEE (reference sequence). Looking up the rest from reference TRBV5-4 and TRBJ2-7 gives the full variable domain: ETGVTQSPTHLIKTRGQQVTLRCSSQSGHNTVSWYQQALGQGPQFIFQYYREEENGRGNFPPRFSGLQFPNYSSELNVNALELDDSALYLCASSLGPLVAGYEQYFGPGTRLTVT.

The chain uses TRBV7-9 and TRBJ1-1; 12 bases line up with TRBD1. With 5 bases clipped from V and 4 bases from J, the junction kept 14 bases outside the gene matches. The CDR3 has 18 residues. Germline values: CDR1 SEHNR, CDR2 FQNEAQ (reference sequence). The CDR3 sequence: CASSPRLGQGASGTEAFF. The CDR3 bases are TGTGCCAGCAGCCCACGTTTGGGACAGGGGGCATCGGGCACTGAAGCTTTCTTT. The complete variable domain, with remaining parts taken from reference TRBV7-9 and TRBJ1-1, reads DTGVSQNPRHKITKRGQNVTFRCDPISEHNRLYWYRQTLGQGPEFLTYFQNEAQLEKSRLLSDRFSAERPKGSFSTLEIQRTEQGDSAMYLCASSPRLGQGASGTEAFFGQGTRLTVV.

The CDR3 spells CASRVEGRPYEQYV. The CDR3 DNA follows: TGTGCCAGCAGAGTCGAGGGCAGACCTTACGAGCAGTACGTC. The chain uses TRBV6-1 and TRBJ2-7; a possible D gene is TRBD2 (5 bases). Germline V gene data show CDR1 as MNHNS and CDR2 as SASEGT. V was clipped by 6 bases and J by 4 bases, with 16 bases between them. The CDR3 covers 14 residues.

The CDR3: CASSFFASSETQYF. In DNA form, the CDR3 reads TGTGCCAGCAGCTTTTTCGCTTCGTCAGAGACCCAGTACTTC. V is TRBV11-2 and J is TRBJ2-5; D call uncertain. The germline gives CDR1 SGHAT, CDR2 FQNNGV. CDR3 length: 14 residues. V shed 3 bases and J shed 4 bases, with 12 bases lying between them.

The CDR3 here is CASSARQGSEQYV. DNA of the CDR3: TGCGCCAGCAGCGCCCGACAGGGCAGCGAGCAGTACGTC. The chain links TRBV5-1 to TRBJ2-7; 7 bases are shared with TRBD1. The germline V gene encodes CDR1 SGHRS and CDR2 YFSETQ. This CDR3 has 13 amino acids. V trimming: 4 bases; J trimming: 6 bases; junction bases outside the gene matches: 7.

The gene calls are TRBV18 and TRBJ1-1; possibly TRBD1 for D (5 bases). Trimming removed 2 bases from V and 1 base from J, with 11 bases in between. The CDR3 loop spans 15 amino acids. Germline V lookup: CDR1 KGHSH, CDR2 LQKENI. The CDR3 DNA reads as TGTGCCAGCTCACCAAATTGGCAGGGGAACACTGAAGCTTTCTTT. This translates into CASSPNWQGNTEAFF.

V gene TRBV19 combines with J gene TRBJ1-2, with TRBD1 as a possible D gene (6 bases). This CDR3 spans 12 amino acids. Germline V gene data show CDR1 as LNHDA and CDR2 as SQIVND (reference sequence). V dropped 7 bases and J dropped 5 bases, with 11 bases sitting between them. The CDR3 reads CASTQDRYGYTF. DNA of the CDR3: TGTGCCAGTACCCAGGACAGATATGGCTACACCTTC.

This chain uses TRBV29-1 with TRBJ2-5; the D is unclear. CDR1 SQVTM and CDR2 ANQGSEA come from the germline V gene. Trimming cost V 3 bases and J 5 bases, with 10 bases left between them. This CDR3 has 12 amino acids. CDR3 in DNA: TGCAGCGTTGATGCTGGCAGGGAGACCCAGTACTTC. Protein sequence: CSVDAGRETQYF.

DNA of the CDR3: TGCGCCAGCAGCCAGTGGGGCCCGCTTGGCACCGGGGAGCTGTTTTTT. Translating it yields CASSQWGPLGTGELFF. This chain connects TRBV4-3 to TRBJ2-2; TRBD1 is a possible D gene (5 bases). Germline-derived CDR1 and CDR2 are LGHNA and YSLEER. Trimming shortened V by 3 bases and J by 4 bases, and 15 bases separated the two germline ends. The CDR3 is 16 residues long.

The chain has TRBV7-9 and TRBJ1-1, with 7 bases that match TRBD1. Unmatched junction bases numbered 6, after V lost 5 bases and J lost 0 bases. The CDR3 runs 15 residues. The germline V gene has CDR1 SEHNR and CDR2 FQNEAQ (reference sequence). CDR3 in amino acids: CASSPRQGMNTEAFF. The CDR3, as DNA: TGTGCCAGCAGCCCACGACAGGGCATGAACACTGAAGCTTTCTTT.

This clone has more than one count but fewer than ten. The chain recombines TRBV5-6 with TRBJ2-7; D possibly corresponds to TRBD1 (6 bases). V lost 0 bases and J 3 bases, leaving 16 bases between the germline ends. CDR3 length equals 16 residues. Germline V CDR1 and CDR2: SGHDT, YYEEEE. The CDR3 DNA is TGTGCCAGCAGCTTGGAATCGGCAGGGGAAATCTACGAGCAGTACTTC. Translating gives CASSLESAGEIYEQYF.

This chain uses TRBV7-2 with TRBJ2-1; TRBD2 matches at 12 bases. The CDR3 runs 16 residues. V lost 1 base, J lost 4 bases, and 2 bases stayed unmatched. Germline CDR1 is SGHTA and CDR2 is FQGNSA. Written as DNA, the CDR3 is TGTGCCAGCAGCTTAGTGGGGACTAGCGGGTACAATGAGCAGTTCTTC. Protein product: CASSLVGTSGYNEQFF.

Here the CDR3 DNA reads TGTGCCAGCACACAGGGGTCTGTCGAAAACACCATATATTTT. Its protein product is CASTQGSVENTIYF. The J gene is TRBJ1-3, the V gene TRBV25-1, with 7 bases fitting TRBD1. J gave up 6 bases and V 7 bases, and 9 bases lay outside the gene matches. Germline loops: CDR1 MGHDK, CDR2 SYGVNS. This CDR3 spans 14 amino acids.

The V call is TRBV7-9, the J call TRBJ1-2; TRBD1 aligns across 9 bases. Germline V gene sequence: CDR1 SEHNR, CDR2 FQNEAQ (reference sequence). The CDR3 runs 16 residues. V lost 5 bases and J lost 4; bases outside the gene matches: 11. In DNA form, the CDR3 reads TGTGCCAGCAGCCCAGACCATGGGACAGGGAGCTATGGCTACACCTTC. It is translated as CASSPDHGTGSYGYTF.

The gene calls are TRBV7-3 and TRBJ2-2; D gene ambiguous. V dropped 2 bases and J dropped 7 bases, with 8 bases sitting between them. The CDR3 is 13 residues long. The V gene's germline CDR1 is SGHTA and CDR2 FQGTGA. In DNA form, the CDR3 reads TGTGCCAGCAGCTTAGGGTGGGACGGGGAGCTGTTTTTT. Protein: CASSLGWDGELFF.

This chain links TRBV30 with TRBJ1-3; possibly TRBD1 for D (5 bases). V was cut by 0 bases and J by 3 bases, with 12 bases left in between. This CDR3 spans 15 amino acids. Germline-derived CDR1 and CDR2 are GTSNPN and SVGIG (reference sequence). CDR3 nucleotides: TGTGCCTGGAGTGTTAGTGGGACGGGTGGAAACACCATATATTTT. Translating gives CAWSVSGTGGNTIYF.

The genes are TRBV5-1 and TRBJ2-1; 8 bases are shared with TRBD2. J gave up 7 bases and V 5 bases, and 8 bases lay outside the gene matches. This CDR3 spans 14 amino acids. Germline lookup yields CDR1 SGHRS and CDR2 YFSETQ. The CDR3 loop is CASRASGSPNEQFF. Written as DNA, the CDR3 is TGCGCCAGCAGGGCGAGCGGGAGCCCTAATGAGCAGTTCTTC.

This sequence joins TRBV5-4 and TRBJ2-5; 7 bases line up with TRBD1. The trim removed 1 base at V and 5 bases at J, leaving 11 bases unmatched. CDR1 is SGHNT and CDR2 is YYREEE in the germline V gene (reference sequence). The CDR3 sequence is 16 residues long. The CDR3 spells CASSLKGAGVQETQYF. The CDR3 region has the DNA TGTGCCAGCAGCTTGAAGGGGGCAGGGGTCCAGGAGACCCAGTACTTC.

The CDR3 DNA is TGCGCCAGCAGCTTAAGAGCCTATCTCACAGATACGCAGTATTTT. Translation: CASSLRAYLTDTQYF. This chain connects TRBV5-1 to TRBJ2-3; D ambiguous. Trimming pared 2 bases from V and 2 bases from J, leaving 12 bases between. Germline-derived CDR1 and CDR2 are SGHRS and YFSETQ. The CDR3 extends over 15 amino acids.

The chain carries TRBV4-1 and TRBJ1-5; TRBD1 matches at 10 bases. V was pared by 1 base and J by 4 bases, with 4 bases of the junction left unmatched. The CDR3 spans 16 residues. The V gene's germline CDR1 is MGHRA and CDR2 YSYEKL. The CDR3 protein is CASSQGPGQGNQPQHF. The DNA for the CDR3 is TGCGCCAGCAGCCAAGGGCCGGGACAGGGGAATCAGCCCCAGCATTTT.